One sample yielded the 2 T cell receptor beta chains listed below, sequenced in a study of T cell responses to AZD1222 COVID-19 vaccine. Here immunoSEQ multiplex PCR was the method, and the copy in TCRdb shows in-frame clones only, minus some. The sample lists over 95,000 clones; 85% to 90% were seen once. The starting material was peripheral blood, obtained 28 days after the second AZD1222 dose. The receptors come from an adult who received the AZD1222 COVID-19 vaccine.

The chain links TRBV3-1 (or the pseudogene TRBV3-2) to TRBJ2-7; TRBD1 agrees at 11 bases. V trimming: 4 bases; J trimming: 4 bases; junction bases outside the gene matches: 6. There are 15 residues in the CDR3. The germline CDR1 and CDR2 sequences are LGHDT and YNNKEL (reference sequence). The CDR3 region is CASSPFGTGGYEQYF. The CDR3 coding sequence is TGTGCCAGCAGCCCTTTCGGGACAGGGGGATACGAGCAGTACTTC.

The rearrangement joins TRBV4-2 to TRBJ1-4, with D possibly matching TRBD1 (6 bases). The germline V gene has CDR1 LGHNA and CDR2 YNFKEQ. The V end was cut by 0 bases, the J end by 0 bases, with 14 bases between. The CDR3 runs 18 residues. This chain's CDR3 is CASSQDGGGPATNEKLFF. For the CDR3, the DNA is TGTGCCAGCAGCCAAGATGGAGGGGGACCTGCAACTAATGAAAAACTGTTTTTT.